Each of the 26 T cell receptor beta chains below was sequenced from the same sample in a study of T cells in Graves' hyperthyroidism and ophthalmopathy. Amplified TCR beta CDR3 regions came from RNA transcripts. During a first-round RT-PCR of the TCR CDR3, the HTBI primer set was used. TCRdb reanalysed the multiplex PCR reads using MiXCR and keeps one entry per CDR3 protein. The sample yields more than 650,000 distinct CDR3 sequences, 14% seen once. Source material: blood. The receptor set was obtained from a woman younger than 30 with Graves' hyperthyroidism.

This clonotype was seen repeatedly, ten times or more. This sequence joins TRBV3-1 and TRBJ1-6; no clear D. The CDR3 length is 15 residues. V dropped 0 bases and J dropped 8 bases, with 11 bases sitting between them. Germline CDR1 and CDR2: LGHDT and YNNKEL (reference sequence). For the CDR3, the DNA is TGTGCCAGCAGCCAAGATAATTCGTGGGATTCACCCCTCCACTTT. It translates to CASSQDNSWDSPLHF.

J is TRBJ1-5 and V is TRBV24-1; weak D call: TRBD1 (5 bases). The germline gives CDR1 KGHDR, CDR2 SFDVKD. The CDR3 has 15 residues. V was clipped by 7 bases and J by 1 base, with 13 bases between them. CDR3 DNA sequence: TGTGCCACCAGCTCTGGAGAGGGGAGCAATCAGCCCCAGCATTTT. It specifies CATSSGEGSNQPQHF.

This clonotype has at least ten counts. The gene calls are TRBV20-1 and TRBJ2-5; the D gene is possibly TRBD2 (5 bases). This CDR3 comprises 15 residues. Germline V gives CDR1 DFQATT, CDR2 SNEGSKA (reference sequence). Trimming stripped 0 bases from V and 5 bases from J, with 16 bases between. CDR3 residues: CSARDSGKGLETQYF. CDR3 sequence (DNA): TGCAGTGCTAGAGATTCGGGAAAAGGGCTCGAGACCCAGTACTTC.

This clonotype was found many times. CDR3 region: CASETGLAGAPDTQYF. CDR3 nucleotides: TGTGCCAGTGAAACGGGACTAGCGGGAGCCCCAGATACGCAGTATTTT. The rearrangement joins TRBV2 to TRBJ2-3, with 14 bases that match TRBD2. The CDR3 totals 16 residues. V trimming: 9 bases; J trimming: 4 bases; junction bases outside the gene matches: 9. Germline CDR1 reads SNHLY; CDR2 reads FYNNEI. The whole variable domain, remainder taken from reference TRBV2 and TRBJ2-3, is EPEVTQTPSHQVTQMGQEVILRCVPISNHLYFYWYRQILGQKVEFLVSFYNNEISEKSEIFDDQFSVERPDGSNFTLKIRSTKLEDSAMYFCASETGLAGAPDTQYFGPGTRLTVL.

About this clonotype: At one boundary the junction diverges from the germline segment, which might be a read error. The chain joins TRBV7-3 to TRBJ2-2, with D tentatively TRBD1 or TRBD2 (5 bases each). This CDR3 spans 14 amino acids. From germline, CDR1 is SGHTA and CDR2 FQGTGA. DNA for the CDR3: TGTGCCAGCAGCAGCCCCTCGGACACCGGGGTGCTGTTTTTT. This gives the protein CASSSPSDTGVLFF.

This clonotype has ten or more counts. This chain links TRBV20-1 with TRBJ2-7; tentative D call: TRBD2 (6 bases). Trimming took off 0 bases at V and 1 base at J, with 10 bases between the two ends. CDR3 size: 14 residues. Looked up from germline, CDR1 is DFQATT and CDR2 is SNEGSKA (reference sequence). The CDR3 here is CSARDGGISYEQYF. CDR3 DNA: TGCAGTGCTAGAGATGGCGGGATATCCTACGAGCAGTACTTC.

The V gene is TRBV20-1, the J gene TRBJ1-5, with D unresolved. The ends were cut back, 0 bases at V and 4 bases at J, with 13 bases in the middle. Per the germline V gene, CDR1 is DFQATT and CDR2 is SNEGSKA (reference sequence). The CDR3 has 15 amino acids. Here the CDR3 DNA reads TGCAGTGCTAGAGATCAAACGCCAACGAATCAGCCCCAGCATTTT. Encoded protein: CSARDQTPTNQPQHF.

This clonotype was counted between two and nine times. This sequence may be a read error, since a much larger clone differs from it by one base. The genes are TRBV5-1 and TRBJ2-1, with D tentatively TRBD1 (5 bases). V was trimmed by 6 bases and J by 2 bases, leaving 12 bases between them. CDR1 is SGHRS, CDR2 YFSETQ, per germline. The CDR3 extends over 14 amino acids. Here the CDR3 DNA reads TGCGCCAGCACTAAGGGGTTACCCTACAATGAGCAGTTCTTC. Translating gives CASTKGLPYNEQFF.

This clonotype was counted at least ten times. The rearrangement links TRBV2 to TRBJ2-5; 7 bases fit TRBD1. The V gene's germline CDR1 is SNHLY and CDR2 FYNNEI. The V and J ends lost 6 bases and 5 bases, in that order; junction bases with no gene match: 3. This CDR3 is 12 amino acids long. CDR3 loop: CASSGQEETQYF. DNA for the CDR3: TGTGCCAGCAGCGGACAGGAGGAGACCCAGTACTTC.

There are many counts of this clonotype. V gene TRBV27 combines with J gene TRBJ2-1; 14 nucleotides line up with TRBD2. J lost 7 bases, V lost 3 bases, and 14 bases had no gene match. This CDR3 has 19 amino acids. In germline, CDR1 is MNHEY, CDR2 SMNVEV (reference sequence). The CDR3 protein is CASSFIGTSGRLGRNEQFF. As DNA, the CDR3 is TGTGCCAGCAGTTTTATCGGGACTAGCGGGAGATTAGGTAGGAATGAGCAGTTCTTC.

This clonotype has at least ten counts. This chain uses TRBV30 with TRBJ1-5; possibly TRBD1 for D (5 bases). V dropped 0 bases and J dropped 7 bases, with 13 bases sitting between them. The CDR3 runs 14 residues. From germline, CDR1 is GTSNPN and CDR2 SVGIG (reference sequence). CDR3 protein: CAWSVYRFRQPQHF. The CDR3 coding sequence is TGTGCCTGGAGTGTCTACAGGTTCAGACAGCCCCAGCATTTT.

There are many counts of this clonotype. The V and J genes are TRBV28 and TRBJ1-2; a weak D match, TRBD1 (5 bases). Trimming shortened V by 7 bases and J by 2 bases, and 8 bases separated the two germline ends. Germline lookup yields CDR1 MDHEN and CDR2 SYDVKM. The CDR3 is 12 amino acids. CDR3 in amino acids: CASNQGNYGYTF. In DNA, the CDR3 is TGTGCCAGCAATCAGGGAAACTATGGCTACACCTTC.

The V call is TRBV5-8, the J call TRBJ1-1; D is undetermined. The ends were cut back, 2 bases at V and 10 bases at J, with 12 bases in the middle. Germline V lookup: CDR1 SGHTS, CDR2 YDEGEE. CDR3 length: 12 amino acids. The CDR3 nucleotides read TGTGCCAGCAGCTTTTTGGGCGGCGGAGCTTTCTTT. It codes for CASSFLGGGAFF.

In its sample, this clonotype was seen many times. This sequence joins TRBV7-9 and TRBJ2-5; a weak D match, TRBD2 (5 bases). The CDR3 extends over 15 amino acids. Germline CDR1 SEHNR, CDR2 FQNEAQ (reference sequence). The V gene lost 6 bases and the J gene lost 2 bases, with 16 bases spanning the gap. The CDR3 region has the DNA TGTGCCAGCAGACCAGCGGTTGCAGATCAAGAGACCCAGTACTTC. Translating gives CASRPAVADQETQYF.

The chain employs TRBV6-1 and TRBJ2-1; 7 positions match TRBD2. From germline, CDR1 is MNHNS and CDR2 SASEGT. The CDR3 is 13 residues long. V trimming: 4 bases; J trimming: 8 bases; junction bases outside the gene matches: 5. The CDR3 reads CASSGRRGDEQFF. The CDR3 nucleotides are TGTGCCAGCAGTGGACGTCGGGGGGATGAGCAGTTCTTC.

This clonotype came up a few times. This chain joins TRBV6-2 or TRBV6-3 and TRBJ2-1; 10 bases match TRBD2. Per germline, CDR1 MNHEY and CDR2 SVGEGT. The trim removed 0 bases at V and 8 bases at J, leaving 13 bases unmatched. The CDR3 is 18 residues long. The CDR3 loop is CASSYSSSLAGAGDEQFF. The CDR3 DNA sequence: TGTGCCAGCAGTTACTCGAGTTCGCTAGCGGGAGCAGGCGATGAGCAGTTCTTC.

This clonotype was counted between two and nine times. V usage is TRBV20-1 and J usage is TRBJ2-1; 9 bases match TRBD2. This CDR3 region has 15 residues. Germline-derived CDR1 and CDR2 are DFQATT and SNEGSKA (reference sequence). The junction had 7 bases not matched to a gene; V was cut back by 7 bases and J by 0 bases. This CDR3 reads CSGNSGSSSYNEQFF. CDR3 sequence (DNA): TGCAGTGGAAATAGCGGGAGCAGCTCCTACAATGAGCAGTTCTTC.

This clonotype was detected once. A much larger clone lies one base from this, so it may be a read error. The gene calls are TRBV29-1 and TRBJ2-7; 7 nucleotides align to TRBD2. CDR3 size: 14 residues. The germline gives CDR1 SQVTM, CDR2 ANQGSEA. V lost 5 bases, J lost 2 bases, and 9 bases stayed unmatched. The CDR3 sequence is CSVLRASGPYEQYF. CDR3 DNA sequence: TGCAGCGTTCTTCGGGCTAGCGGTCCCTACGAGCAGTACTTC.

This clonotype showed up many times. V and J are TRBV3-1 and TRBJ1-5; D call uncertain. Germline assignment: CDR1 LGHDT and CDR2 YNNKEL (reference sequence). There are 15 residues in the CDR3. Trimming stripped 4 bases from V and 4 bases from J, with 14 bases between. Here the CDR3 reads CASSRGSSGNQPQHF. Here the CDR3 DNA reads TGTGCCAGCAGCCGCGGATCCAGCGGTAATCAGCCCCAGCATTTT.

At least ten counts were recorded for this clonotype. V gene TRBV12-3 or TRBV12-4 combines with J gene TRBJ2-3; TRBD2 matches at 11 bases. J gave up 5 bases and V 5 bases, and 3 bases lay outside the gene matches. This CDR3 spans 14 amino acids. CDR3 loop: CASSLTSGKDTQYF. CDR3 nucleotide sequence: TGTGCCAGCAGTCTGACTAGCGGGAAAGATACGCAGTATTTT.

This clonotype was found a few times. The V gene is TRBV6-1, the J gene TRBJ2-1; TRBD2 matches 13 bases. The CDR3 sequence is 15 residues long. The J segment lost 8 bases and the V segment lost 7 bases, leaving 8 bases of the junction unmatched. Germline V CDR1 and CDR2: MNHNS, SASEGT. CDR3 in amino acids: CASTGLAGVRDEQFF. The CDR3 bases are TGTGCCAGCACAGGACTAGCGGGAGTTCGCGATGAGCAGTTCTTC.

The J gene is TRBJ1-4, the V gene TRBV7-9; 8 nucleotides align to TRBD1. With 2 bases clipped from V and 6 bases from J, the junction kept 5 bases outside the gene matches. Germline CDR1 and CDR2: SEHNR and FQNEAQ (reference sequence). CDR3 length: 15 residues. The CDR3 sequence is CASSLSDRADEKLFF. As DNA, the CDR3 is TGTGCCAGCAGCTTATCGGACAGGGCAGATGAAAAACTGTTTTTT.

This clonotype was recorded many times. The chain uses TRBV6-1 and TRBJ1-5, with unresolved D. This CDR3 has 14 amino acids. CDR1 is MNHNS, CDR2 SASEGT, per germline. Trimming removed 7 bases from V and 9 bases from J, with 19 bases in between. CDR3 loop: CASIAKETLWPQHF. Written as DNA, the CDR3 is TGTGCCAGCATCGCCAAGGAGACGTTGTGGCCCCAGCATTTT.

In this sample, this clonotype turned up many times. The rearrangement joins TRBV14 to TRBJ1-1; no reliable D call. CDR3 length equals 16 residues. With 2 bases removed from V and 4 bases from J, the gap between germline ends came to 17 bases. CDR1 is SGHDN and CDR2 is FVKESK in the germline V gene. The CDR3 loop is CASSQFKTGKGTEAFF. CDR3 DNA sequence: TGTGCCAGCAGCCAATTCAAGACTGGAAAGGGCACTGAAGCTTTCTTT. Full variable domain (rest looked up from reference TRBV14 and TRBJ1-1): EAGVTQFPSHSVIEKGQTVTLRCDPISGHDNLYWYRRVMGKEIKFLLHFVKESKQDESGMPNNRFLAERTGGTYSTLKVQPAELEDSGVYFCASSQFKTGKGTEAFFGQGTRLTVV.

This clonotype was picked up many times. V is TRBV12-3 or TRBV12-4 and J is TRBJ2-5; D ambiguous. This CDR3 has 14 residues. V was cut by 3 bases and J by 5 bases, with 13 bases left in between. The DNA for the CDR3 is TGTGCCAGCAGTTTTTCGGGTACGGCGGAGACCCAGTACTTC. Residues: CASSFSGTAETQYF.

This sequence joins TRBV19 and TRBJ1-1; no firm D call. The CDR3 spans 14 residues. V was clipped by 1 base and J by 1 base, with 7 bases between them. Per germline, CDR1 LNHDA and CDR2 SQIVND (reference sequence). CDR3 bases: TGTGCCAGTAGTATAGCGACGGCGAACACTGAAGCTTTCTTT. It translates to CASSIATANTEAFF.